What follows is one T cell receptor (beta chain) and its context. Its antigen is currently unknown. V was clipped by 4 bases and J by 0 bases; unmatched bases: 11. Germline CDR1 is WNHNN and CDR2 is SYGVQD (reference sequence). The CDR3 totals 19 residues. The assay was run at deep level. Some clones are missing from TCRdb's copy, which holds only in-frame ones; the method was immunoSEQ multiplex PCR. The sample holds millions of clones, 85% to 95% seen once. The entry originates in a study of shared clonotypes between healthy human individuals. Study-wide results and limits: A generally larger estimated richness was seen in naive subsets than in memory subsets.

Cells designated naive CD8 were CD45RO-negative and were positively selected for CCR7, with terminally differentiated effector memory CD45RA+ cells excluded. What was sequenced was naive CD8+ T cells from PBMCs. The chain joins TRBV10-1 to TRBJ2-2, with 10 bases fitting TRBD1. This sequence originates from a young man in good health. Some clones in this sample may be carry-over from other donors' samples. In DNA, the CDR3 is TGCGCCAGCAGTGGAGGGACAGGGGTAGGCGGACCGAACACCGGGGAGCTGTTTTTT. Amino acids: CASSGGTGVGGPNTGELFF.